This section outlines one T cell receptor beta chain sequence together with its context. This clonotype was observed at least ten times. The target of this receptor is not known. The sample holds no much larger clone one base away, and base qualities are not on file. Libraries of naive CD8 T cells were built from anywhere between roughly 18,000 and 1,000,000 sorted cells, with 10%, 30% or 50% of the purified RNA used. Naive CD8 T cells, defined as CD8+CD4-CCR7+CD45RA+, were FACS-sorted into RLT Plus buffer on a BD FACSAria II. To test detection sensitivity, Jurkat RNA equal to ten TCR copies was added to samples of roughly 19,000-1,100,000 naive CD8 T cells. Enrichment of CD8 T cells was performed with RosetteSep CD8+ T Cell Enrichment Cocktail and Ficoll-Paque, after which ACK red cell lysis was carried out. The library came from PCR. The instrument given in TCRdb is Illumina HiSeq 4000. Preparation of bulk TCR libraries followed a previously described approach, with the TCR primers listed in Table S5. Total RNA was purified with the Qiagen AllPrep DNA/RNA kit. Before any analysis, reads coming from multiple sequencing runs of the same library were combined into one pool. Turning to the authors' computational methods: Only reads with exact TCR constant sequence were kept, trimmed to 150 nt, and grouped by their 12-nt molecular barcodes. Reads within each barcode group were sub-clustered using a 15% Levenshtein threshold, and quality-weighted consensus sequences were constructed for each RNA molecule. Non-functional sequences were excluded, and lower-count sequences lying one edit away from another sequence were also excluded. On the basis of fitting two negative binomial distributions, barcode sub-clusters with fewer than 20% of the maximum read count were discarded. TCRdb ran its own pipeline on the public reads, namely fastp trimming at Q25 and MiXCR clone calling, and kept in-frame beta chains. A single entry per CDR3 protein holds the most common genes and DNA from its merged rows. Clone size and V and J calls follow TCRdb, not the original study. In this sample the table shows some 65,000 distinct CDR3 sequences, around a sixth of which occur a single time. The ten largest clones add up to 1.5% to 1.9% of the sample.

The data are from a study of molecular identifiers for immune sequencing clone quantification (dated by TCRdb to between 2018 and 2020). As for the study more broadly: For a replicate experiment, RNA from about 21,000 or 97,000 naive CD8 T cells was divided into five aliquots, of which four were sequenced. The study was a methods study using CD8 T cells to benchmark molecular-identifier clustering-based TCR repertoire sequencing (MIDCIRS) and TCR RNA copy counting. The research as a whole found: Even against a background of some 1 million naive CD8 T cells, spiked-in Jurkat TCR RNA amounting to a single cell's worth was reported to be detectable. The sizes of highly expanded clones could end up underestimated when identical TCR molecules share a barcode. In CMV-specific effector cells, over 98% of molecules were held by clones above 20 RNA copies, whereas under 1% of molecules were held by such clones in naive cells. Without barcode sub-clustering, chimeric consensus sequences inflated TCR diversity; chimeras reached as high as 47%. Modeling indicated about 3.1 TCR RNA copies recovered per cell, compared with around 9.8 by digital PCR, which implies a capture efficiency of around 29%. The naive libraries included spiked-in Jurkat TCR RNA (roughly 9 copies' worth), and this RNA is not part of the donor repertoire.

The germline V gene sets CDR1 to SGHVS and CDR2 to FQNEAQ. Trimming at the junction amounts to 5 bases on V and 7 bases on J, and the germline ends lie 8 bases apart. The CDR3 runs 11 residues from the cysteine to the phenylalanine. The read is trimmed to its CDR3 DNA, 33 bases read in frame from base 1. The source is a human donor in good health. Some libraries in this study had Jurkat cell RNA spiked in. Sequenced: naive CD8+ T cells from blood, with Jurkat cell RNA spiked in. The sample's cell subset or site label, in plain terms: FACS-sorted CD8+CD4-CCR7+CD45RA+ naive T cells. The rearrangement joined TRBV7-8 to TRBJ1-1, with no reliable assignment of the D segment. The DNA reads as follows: TGTGCCAGCAGCCCGGGAGATGAAGCTTTCTTT. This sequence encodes CASSPGDEAFF.